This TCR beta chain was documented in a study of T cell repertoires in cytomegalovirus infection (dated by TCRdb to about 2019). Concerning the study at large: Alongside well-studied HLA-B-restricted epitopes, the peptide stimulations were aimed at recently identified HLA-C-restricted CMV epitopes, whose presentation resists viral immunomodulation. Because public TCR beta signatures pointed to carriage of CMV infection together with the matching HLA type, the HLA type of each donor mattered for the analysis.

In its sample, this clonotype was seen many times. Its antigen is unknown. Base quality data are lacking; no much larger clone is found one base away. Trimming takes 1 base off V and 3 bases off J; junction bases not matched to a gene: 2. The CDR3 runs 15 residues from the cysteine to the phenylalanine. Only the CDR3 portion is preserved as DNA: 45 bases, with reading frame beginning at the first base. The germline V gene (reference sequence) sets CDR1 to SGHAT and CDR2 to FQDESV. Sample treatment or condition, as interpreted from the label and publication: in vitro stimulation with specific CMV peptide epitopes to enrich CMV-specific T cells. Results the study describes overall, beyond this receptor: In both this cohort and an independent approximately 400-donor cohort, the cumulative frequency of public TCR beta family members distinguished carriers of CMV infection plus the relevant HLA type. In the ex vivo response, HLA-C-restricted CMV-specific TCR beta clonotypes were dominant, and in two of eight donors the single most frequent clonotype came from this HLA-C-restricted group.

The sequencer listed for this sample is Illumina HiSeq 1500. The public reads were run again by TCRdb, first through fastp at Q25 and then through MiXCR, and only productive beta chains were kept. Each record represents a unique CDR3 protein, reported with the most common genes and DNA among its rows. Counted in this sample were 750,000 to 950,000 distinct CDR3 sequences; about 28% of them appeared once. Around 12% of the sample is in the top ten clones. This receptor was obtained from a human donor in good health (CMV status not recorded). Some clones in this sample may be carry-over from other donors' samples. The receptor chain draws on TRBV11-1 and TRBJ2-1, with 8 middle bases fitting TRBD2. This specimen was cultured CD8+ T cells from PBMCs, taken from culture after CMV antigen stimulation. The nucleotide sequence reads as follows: TGTGCCAGCAGCTTAGGAGCGGGGGACTACAATGAGCAGTTCTTC. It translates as CASSLGAGDYNEQFF.